The source of this T cell receptor (beta chain) is a study of post-analysis software for immune sequencing data. Study-wide context: The study covered relapsing-remitting, secondary progressive and progressive-relapsing courses of multiple sclerosis.

Included in the TCR beta cDNA libraries were unique molecular identifiers. TCRdb analysed the PCR reads with MiXCR anew, one entry per CDR3 protein. The table includes hundreds of thousands of distinct CDR3 sequences, around 47% detected once. Comment on this clonotype: Its target is unknown.

Notes on the study in general: Multiple sclerosis was associated with a significant reduction in normalized Chao1 diversity relative to controls. Pronounced co-clustering by F measure was evident among identically batched samples. Compared with controls, patients had more of about 5 TRBV segments, including TRBV5-6, TRBV5-1 and TRBV20-1.

Germline CDR1 SNHLY, CDR2 FYNNEI. Trimming cost V 4 bases and J 0 bases, with 12 bases left between them. The CDR3 spans 15 residues. Sequenced material: blood. The sequence came from a girl under 18 with multiple sclerosis. The V gene is TRBV2, the J gene TRBJ2-5, with D maybe TRBD1 (6 bases). DNA for the CDR3: TGTGCCAGCAGTGGGACAGCTAAGTACCAAGAGACCCAGTACTTC. This sequence encodes CASSGTAKYQETQYF.